Shown below are 2 T cell receptor beta chains from a single sample sequenced in a study of OX40 agonist ivuxolimab in advanced cancers. Method: immunoSEQ multiplex PCR; TCRdb's copy keeps in-frame clones and lacks some. The sample carries about 80,000 clones, approximately 92% recorded once. This specimen consisted of CD4+ or CD8+ T cells sorted from blood, obtained in a trial of the OX40 agonist ivuxolimab. These receptors were collected from an adult with an advanced solid tumor such as melanoma, head and neck, liver or kidney cancer.

The gene calls are TRBV27 and TRBJ1-1; a weak D match, TRBD1 (5 bases). The CDR3 extends over 15 amino acids. Germline V gene sequence: CDR1 MNHEY, CDR2 SMNVEV (reference sequence). V lost 3 bases and J lost 2, with 13 bases in between. CDR3 coding DNA: TGTGCCAGCAGTTTCTCAGGGTTTGGCAACACTGAAGCTTTCTTT. The encoded protein is CASSFSGFGNTEAFF.

This clone was seen a handful of times. V usage is TRBV6-5 and J usage is TRBJ2-5; the D is unclear. Per germline, CDR1 MNHEY and CDR2 SVGAGI. Trimming left V 7 bases short and J 1 base short, with 7 bases between. The CDR3 totals 12 residues. The CDR3: CASNRPQETQYF. The CDR3 nucleotides read TGTGCCAGCAACCGGCCCCAAGAGACCCAGTACTTC.